This entry describes one T cell receptor (beta chain). Its antigen remains unidentified. Data came from immunoSEQ multiplex PCR; TCRdb stores just in-frame clones and leaves some out. The table has fewer than 90,000 clones, approximately 94% seen once; the top ten hold over 0.15%. These data come from a study of graft-versus-host responses after intestinal transplantation. The overall study: Recipients obtained multivisceral, liver-intestinal, or isolated intestinal transplants. After anti-thymocyte globulin induction, recipients took tacrolimus and steroids for three to four years. Findings and caveats of the study: After transplant, early declines in HvG clones were associated with peak levels of circulating GvH clones. Detection of GvH clones occurred in recipient marrow, and some had their first appearance in ileum or blood.

The CDR3 sequence is 16 residues long. The V gene's germline CDR1 is LNHNV and CDR2 YYDKDF (reference sequence). V was clipped by 3 bases and J by 1 base, with 15 bases between them. This TCR was sampled from a human donor who was the organ donor for an intestinal transplant. The input for sequencing was unstimulated CD4+ T cells sorted from spleen or lymph node cells, taken before transplant. The genes are TRBV15 and TRBJ1-1; D may be TRBD1 (5 bases). DNA of the CDR3: TGTGCCACCAGCAGTATACAGGTTTTTACGAACACTGAAGCTTTCTTT. Amino acids: CATSSIQVFTNTEAFF.